This is a list of T cell receptor beta chains from one sample in a study of cytomegalovirus exposure and HLA in healthy donors. This table comes from immunoSEQ multiplex PCR, and its TCRdb copy is limited to in-frame clones, with some not included. The data hold approximately 280,000 clones, with roughly 89% observed a single time. The sample taken for sequencing was PBMCs. These receptors all come from a woman aged 18-35 years in good health and CMV-seronegative. Each CDR3 is given with its conserved first and last residue. A D gene is named only where the DNA matches it firmly. Clone size, where shown, is once, few, many, or a class for clones that have expanded.

V	D	size	J	CDR3	DNA
TRBV19	TRBD1	NA	TRBJ2-7	CASSMGGQGAVYEQYF	TGTGCCAGTAGTATGGGGGGACAGGGGGCAGTCTACGAGCAGTACTTC
TRBV5-1	NA	NA	TRBJ2-7	CASSLFTEKSEQYF	TGCGCCAGCAGCTTGTTCACAGAGAAAAGCGAGCAGTACTTC
TRBV6-6	NA	NA	TRBJ1-1	CASSRETGEAFF	TGTGCCAGCAGTCGAGAGACAGGTGAAGCTTTCTTT
TRBV2	NA	NA	TRBJ2-5	CASSDLLAAKNQETQYF	TGTGCCAGCAGTGACTTGTTGGCCGCCAAGAACCAAGAGACCCAGTACTTC
TRBV4-1	NA	NA	TRBJ1-1	CASSQDISNTRKTEAFF	TGCGCCAGCAGCCAAGATATATCAAATACGAGGAAAACTGAAGCTTTCTTT
TRBV6-5	TRBD1	NA	TRBJ2-7	CASSTTGAGQYF	TGTGCCAGCAGTACTACAGGGGCAGGGCAGTACTTC
TRBV27	NA	NA	TRBJ1-2	CASRYSKTANYGYTF	TGTGCCAGCAGATATTCCAAGACAGCTAACTATGGCTACACCTTC
TRBV5-1	TRBD1	NA	TRBJ2-1	CASSWTGFGEQFF	TGCGCCAGCAGCTGGACAGGGTTCGGTGAGCAGTTCTTC
TRBV28	TRBD1	NA	TRBJ1-2	CASSSVGQGEGGYTF	TGTGCCAGCAGTTCGGTGGGGCAGGGGGAAGGGGGCTACACCTTC
TRBV30	NA	NA	TRBJ1-3	CAWRGGTRNTIYF	TGTGCCTGGAGGGGGGGGACTAGAAACACCATATATTTT
TRBV5-5	NA	NA	TRBJ1-2	CASSLTTYGYTF	TGTGCCAGCAGCTTAACAACCTATGGCTACACCTTC
TRBV2	TRBD2	NA	TRBJ2-1	CASILSGAYNEQFF	TGTGCCAGCATTCTTAGCGGGGCTTACAATGAGCAGTTCTTC
TRBV9	TRBD2	NA	TRBJ2-1	CASSVLAGGGSYNEQFF	TGTGCCAGCAGCGTCCTAGCGGGGGGGGGCTCCTACAATGAGCAGTTCTTC
TRBV19	TRBD2	NA	TRBJ2-1	CASTIAGGGVGEQFF	TGTGCCAGTACTATAGCGGGGGGGGGAGTGGGTGAGCAGTTCTTC
TRBV30	NA	NA	TRBJ1-1	CAWSVGGRVDTEAFF	TGTGCCTGGAGTGTGGGGGGGAGGGTGGACACTGAAGCTTTCTTT
TRBV7-3	NA	NA	TRBJ2-7	CASSLTPGTYEQYF	TGTGCCAGCAGCTTAACGCCAGGGACCTACGAGCAGTACTTC
TRBV11-2	NA	NA	TRBJ2-7	CASSLDVSGEQYF	TGTGCCAGCAGCTTAGATGTTTCGGGCGAGCAGTACTTC
TRBV7-3	NA	NA	TRBJ2-7	CASSLSGRAGAEEQYF	TGTGCCAGCAGCTTAAGCGGTCGCGCGGGGGCGGAAGAGCAGTACTTC
TRBV7-2	TRBD2	NA	TRBJ2-7	CASSPFGGSYEQYF	TGTGCCAGCAGCCCATTCGGGGGGTCCTACGAGCAGTACTTC
TRBV7-9	TRBD1	NA	TRBJ2-7	CASAGDSTSYEQYF	TGTGCCAGCGCCGGGGACAGCACCTCCTACGAGCAGTACTTC
TRBV27	NA	NA	TRBJ1-2	CASSFRGRDGYTF	TGTGCCAGCAGTTTTAGGGGCAGGGATGGCTACACCTTC
TRBV30	NA	NA	TRBJ2-2	CAWSAQDTGELFF	TGTGCCTGGAGTGCCCAGGACACCGGGGAGCTGTTTTTT
TRBV18	NA	once	TRBJ2-7	CASAKAEGYEQYF	TGTGCCAGCGCAAAGGCGGAGGGGTACGAGCAGTACTTC
TRBV7-2	NA	NA	TRBJ2-3	CASSLLWFSTDTQYF	TGTGCCAGCAGCCTACTGTGGTTTAGCACAGATACGCAGTATTTT
TRBV4-1	TRBD2	NA	TRBJ2-1	CASSPPSGTSGHNEQFF	TGCGCCAGCAGCCCTCCCTCCGGGACTAGCGGTCACAATGAGCAGTTCTTC
TRBV7-9	NA	NA	TRBJ1-1	CASSLALQGVCTEAFF	TGTGCCAGCAGCTTAGCCTTACAGGGAGTCTGCACTGAAGCTTTCTTT
TRBV27	NA	NA	TRBJ2-7	CASSLLVFVPRYEQYF	TGTGCCAGCAGTTTATTAGTTTTCGTCCCCCGTTACGAGCAGTACTTC
TRBV2	TRBD1	NA	TRBJ2-6	CAGKDRAGANVLTF	TGTGCCGGAAAGGACAGGGCTGGGGCCAACGTCCTGACTTTC
TRBV19	TRBD1	NA	TRBJ1-1	CASSIDPGTGLNTEAFF	TGTGCCAGTAGTATCGATCCCGGGACAGGGTTGAACACTGAAGCTTTCTTT
TRBV30	NA	NA	TRBJ1-4	CAWSPSGGGGEGNEKLFF	TGTGCCTGGAGCCCATCGGGGGGGGGCGGGGAAGGTAATGAAAAACTGTTTTTT
TRBV7-3	NA	NA	TRBJ2-2	CASSLGQRNTGELFF	TGTGCCAGCAGCTTAGGCCAGCGTAACACCGGGGAGCTGTTTTTT